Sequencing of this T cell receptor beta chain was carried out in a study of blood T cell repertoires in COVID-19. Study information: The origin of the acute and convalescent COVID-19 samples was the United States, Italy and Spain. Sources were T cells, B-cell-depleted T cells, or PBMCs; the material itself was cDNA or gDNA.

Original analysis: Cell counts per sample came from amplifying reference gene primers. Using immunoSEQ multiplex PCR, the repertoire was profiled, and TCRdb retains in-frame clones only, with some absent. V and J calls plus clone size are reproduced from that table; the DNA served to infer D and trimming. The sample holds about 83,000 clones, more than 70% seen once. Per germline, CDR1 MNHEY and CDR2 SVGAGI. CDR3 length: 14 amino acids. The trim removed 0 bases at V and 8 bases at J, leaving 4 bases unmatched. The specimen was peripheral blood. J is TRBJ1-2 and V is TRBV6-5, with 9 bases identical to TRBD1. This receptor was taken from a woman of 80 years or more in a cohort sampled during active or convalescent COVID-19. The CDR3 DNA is TGTGCCAGCAGTTACTCCCGACAGGGGGGAGGCTACACCTTC. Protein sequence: CASSYSRQGGGYTF.